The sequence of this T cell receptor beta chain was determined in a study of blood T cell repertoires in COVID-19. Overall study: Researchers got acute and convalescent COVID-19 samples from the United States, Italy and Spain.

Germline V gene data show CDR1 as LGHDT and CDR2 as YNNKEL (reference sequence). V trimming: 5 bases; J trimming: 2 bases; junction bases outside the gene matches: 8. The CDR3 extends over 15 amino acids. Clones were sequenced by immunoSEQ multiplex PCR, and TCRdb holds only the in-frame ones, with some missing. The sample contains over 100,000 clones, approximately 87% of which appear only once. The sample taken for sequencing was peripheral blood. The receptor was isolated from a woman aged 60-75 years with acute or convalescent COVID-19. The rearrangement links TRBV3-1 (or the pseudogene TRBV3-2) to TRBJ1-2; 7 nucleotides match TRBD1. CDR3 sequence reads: CASSYRRDSNYGYTF. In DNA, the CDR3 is TGTGCCAGCAGCTATCGCCGGGACAGCAACTATGGCTACACCTTC.